The 11 T cell receptor beta chains below all came from one sample that was sequenced in a study of response to subunit inactivated influenza vaccine. TCRdb analysed the RT-PCR reads with MiXCR anew, one entry per CDR3 protein. The data contain 650,000 or so distinct CDR3 sequences, about 15% of them singletons. The sequenced sample was PBMCs from blood, obtained roughly 2 weeks before vaccination. All receptors derive from a man aged 45 to 65 who received an inactivated influenza vaccine.

This clonotype was detected ten times or more. This chain uses TRBV12-3 or TRBV12-4 with TRBJ2-7; D is possibly TRBD2 (5 bases). Trimming shortened V by 2 bases and J by 4 bases, and 12 bases separated the two germline ends. CDR3 size: 14 residues. The CDR3 nucleotides read TGTGCCAGCAGTTTAAGGTTGAGGGCGTACGAGCAGTACTTC. Translated: CASSLRLRAYEQYF.

A word on this clonotype: A junction end diverges from the germline sequence, so it may reflect a read error. The rearrangement uses TRBV7-2 and TRBJ1-2, with TRBD1 as a possible D gene (6 bases). The CDR3 contains 13 residues. CDR1 and CDR2 (germline): SGHTA, FQGNSA. CDR3 sequence: CDSSLNREYGYTF. The CDR3, as DNA: TGTGACAGCAGCTTAAACAGGGAATATGGCTACACCTTC.

The table lists this clonotype with a few counts. V gene TRBV7-2 combines with J gene TRBJ1-1, with TRBD1 matching 9 bases. The CDR3 has 14 residues. The germline CDR1 and CDR2 sequences are SGHTA and FQGNSA. Germline trimming cut 8 bases from V and 4 bases from J; bases unmatched to any gene: 8. The CDR3 spells CASAEQGQGTEAFF. In DNA form, the CDR3 reads TGTGCCAGCGCTGAACAGGGACAGGGCACTGAAGCTTTCTTT.

The chain joins TRBV27 to TRBJ2-7, with D possibly matching TRBD2 (6 bases). The CDR3 sequence is 15 residues long. Trimming shortened V by 5 bases and J by 6 bases, and 20 bases separated the two germline ends. From germline, CDR1 is MNHEY and CDR2 SMNVEV (reference sequence). CDR3 region: CASSPGGRTGVEQYF. CDR3 in DNA: TGTGCCAGCAGTCCCGGGGGAAGGACGGGGGTCGAGCAGTACTTC.

This clonotype has only a few counts. This chain joins TRBV29-1 and TRBJ1-1, with D hard to call. The CDR3 runs 12 residues. The germline gives CDR1 SQVTM, CDR2 ANQGSEA. V lost 5 bases and J 1 base, leaving 8 bases between the germline ends. The CDR3 nucleotides are TGCAGCGTTACAGAGGGGAACACTGAAGCTTTCTTT. Encoded protein: CSVTEGNTEAFF.

V is TRBV27 and J is TRBJ1-5; maybe TRBD1 (6 bases). In germline, CDR1 is MNHEY, CDR2 SMNVEV (reference sequence). This CDR3 contains 16 residues. V was pared by 5 bases and J by 1 base, with 15 bases between. The CDR3 loop reads CASSARQVISNQPQHF. Written as DNA, the CDR3 is TGTGCCAGCAGTGCCCGACAGGTTATCAGCAATCAGCCCCAGCATTTT.

This chain's CDR3 is CSARDRDRATDTQYF. As DNA, the CDR3 is TGCAGTGCTAGAGATCGGGACAGGGCAACAGATACGCAGTATTTT. The genes are TRBV20-1 and TRBJ2-3, with 9 bases that match TRBD1. Losses at the gene ends were 0 bases for V and 3 bases for J; bases not matched to a gene: 4. There are 15 residues in the CDR3. Germline CDR1 is DFQATT and CDR2 is SNEGSKA (reference sequence).

This clonotype was found a few times. This chain uses TRBV6-5 with TRBJ2-5; D could derive from TRBD1 or TRBD2 (5 bases each). The CDR3 sequence is 14 residues long. V gave up 3 bases and J gave up 5 bases, with 13 bases separating them. The germline CDR1 and CDR2 sequences are MNHEY and SVGAGI. The CDR3 nucleotides are TGTGCCAGCAGTTATTGGGGACCAGGGGAGACCCAGTACTTC. Translation: CASSYWGPGETQYF.

This clonotype occurred a few times. The chain is built from TRBV12-3 or TRBV12-4 and TRBJ2-1; 11 bases line up with TRBD2. V gave up 4 bases and J gave up 0 bases; unmatched junction bases: 14. This CDR3 spans 20 amino acids. The CDR3: CASSWTGTSGPGSSYNEQFF. CDR3 sequence (DNA): TGTGCCAGCAGTTGGACCGGGACTAGCGGCCCAGGGAGCTCCTACAATGAGCAGTTCTTC.

This clonotype was seen only a few times. The J gene is TRBJ2-7, the V gene TRBV7-2, with 7 bases matching TRBD2. V shed 0 bases, J shed 0 bases, and the junction held 2 bases outside the gene matches. Per the germline V gene, CDR1 is SGHTA and CDR2 is FQGNSA. There are 15 residues in the CDR3. In DNA form, the CDR3 reads TGTGCCAGCAGCTTAGCTAGCGGGCCCTCCTACGAGCAGTACTTC. Its translation is CASSLASGPSYEQYF.

This clonotype was counted a few times. V and J are TRBV3-1 and TRBJ2-3; tentative D call: TRBD1 (5 bases). There are 17 residues in the CDR3. V was clipped by 0 bases and J by 0 bases, with 13 bases between them. CDR1 LGHDT and CDR2 YNNKEL come from the germline V gene (reference sequence). The CDR3, as DNA: TGTGCCAGCAGCCAAGACTACCCAGGGCACAGCACAGATACGCAGTATTTT. This encodes CASSQDYPGHSTDTQYF.